This is a list of T cell receptor beta chains from one sample in a study of read filtering for tumor transcriptome and immune sequencing. Each CDR3 protein gets one entry after TCRdb re-called the reads with MiXCR. This table holds 100,000 to 150,000 distinct CDR3 sequences, 13% found once. The sample taken for sequencing was a population of CD138-negative cells sorted from bone marrow. The receptors stem from a donor at least 40 years old with multiple myeloma. Each CDR3 is given with its conserved first and last residue. The D gene is left open where the match is weak. Part of the rows lack a size; the others show once, few, many or a class for expanded clones.

D	V	J	size	CDR3	DNA
-	TRBV7-9	TRBJ2-7	many	CASSLVGSADEQYF	TGTGCCAGCAGCTTAGTTGGTTCTGCGGACGAGCAGTACTTC
TRBD2	TRBV5-5	TRBJ2-2	few	CASSFTSGSTGELFF	TGTGCCAGCAGCTTCACTAGCGGGAGTACCGGGGAGCTGTTTTTT
-	TRBV6-6	TRBJ2-7	-	CAGSQLGGPEQYF	TGTGCCGGCAGTCAGCTTGGGGGCCCCGAGCAGTACTTC
TRBD1	TRBV7-2	TRBJ1-1	many	CASSRETGGGTEAFF	TGTGCCAGCAGCCGCGAGACAGGGGGTGGAACTGAAGCTTTCTTT
-	TRBV6-2/TRBV6-3	TRBJ2-7	many	CASSPGLYSYEQYF	TGTGCCAGCAGTCCGGGACTCTACTCCTACGAGCAGTACTTC
-	TRBV5-1	TRBJ2-1	many	CASSIQGGRYKQFF	TGCGCCAGCAGCATCCAGGGGGGCAGGTATAAGCAGTTCTTC
-	TRBV27	TRBJ2-2	few	CASSPLGRNTGELFF	TGTGCCAGCAGTCCCCTGGGCCGGAACACCGGGGAGCTGTTTTTT
-	TRBV5-1	TRBJ1-2	few	CASSLEEGGYYGYTF	TGCGCCAGCAGCTTGGAGGAGGGAGGGTACTATGGCTACACCTTC
-	TRBV2	TRBJ2-3	few	CASSWDGTDTQYF	TGTGCCAGCAGTTGGGACGGCACAGATACGCAGTATTTT
-	TRBV5-1	TRBJ2-1	many	CASSFRAGNEQFF	TGCGCCAGCAGCTTTAGAGCGGGCAATGAGCAGTTCTTC
TRBD1	TRBV12-3/TRBV12-4	TRBJ1-1	-	CASKGQVNTEAFF	TGTGCCAGCAAGGGACAGGTGAACACTGAAGCTTTCTTT
-	TRBV20-1	TRBJ1-1	many	CSARDSMNTEAFF	TGCAGTGCTAGGGACTCGATGAACACTGAAGCTTTCTTT
TRBD2	TRBV30	TRBJ2-6	-	CAWSRAGGTSGANVLTF	TGTGCCTGGAGTAGGGCGGGAGGTACATCTGGGGCCAACGTCCTGACTTTC
TRBD2	TRBV4-3	TRBJ2-5	many	CASSPLGSGSGETQYF	TGCGCCAGCAGCCCCCTAGGTAGCGGGAGCGGGGAGACCCAGTACTTC
TRBD1	TRBV6-2/TRBV6-3	TRBJ2-1	many	CASRAGTGVNEQFF	TGTGCCAGCAGGGCCGGGACAGGGGTCAATGAGCAGTTCTTC
TRBD2	TRBV20-1	TRBJ2-7	many	CSARGEGSGPYEQYF	TGCAGTGCTAGAGGGGAGGGTAGCGGTCCCTACGAGCAGTACTTC
TRBD1	TRBV6-1	TRBJ1-1	-	CASSEEGTGGSDAFF	TGTGCCAGCAGTGAAGAAGGGACAGGAGGTTCTGATGCTTTCTTT